This is a list of T cell receptor beta chains from one sample in a study of CD8 T cells in Susac syndrome. TCRdb reprocessed the immunoSEQ multiplex PCR reads via MiXCR and lists one record per CDR3 protein. This table holds 50,000 or so distinct CDR3 sequences, roughly 93% found once. The sequenced sample was CD8+ T cells from PBMCs. The origin of the receptors is a human donor with multiple sclerosis. CDR3s include the opening cysteine and the closing phenylalanine or tryptophan. The D gene is left open where the match is weak. The listing skips clone size in some rows; elsewhere it reads once, few, many or a size class.

d_call: NA
clone_size: NA
v_call: TRBV7-9
j_call: TRBJ1-1
cdr3_nt: TGTGCCAGCGGGGCCGGATGGGTGAACACTGAAGCTTTCTTT
cdr3_aa: CASGAGWVNTEAFF

d_call: NA
clone_size: NA
v_call: TRBV13
j_call: TRBJ1-1
cdr3_nt: TGTGCCAGCAGCTTCCGCAGGGGTGCTGAAGCTTTCTTT
cdr3_aa: CASSFRRGAEAFF

d_call: NA
clone_size: NA
v_call: TRBV4-1
j_call: TRBJ1-6
cdr3_nt: TGCGCCAGCAGCCAACCCGGCCTGTGGATACCCCTCCACTTT
cdr3_aa: CASSQPGLWIPLHF

d_call: TRBD1
clone_size: NA
v_call: TRBV5-4
j_call: TRBJ2-7
cdr3_nt: TGTGCCAGCAGCCCGCCGGACAGGCCCTACGAGCAGTACTTC
cdr3_aa: CASSPPDRPYEQYF

d_call: NA
clone_size: NA
v_call: TRBV6-4
j_call: TRBJ2-3
cdr3_nt: TGTGCCAGCAGTGACATTGGGACGTTGGCAGGCCCCACAGATACGCAGTATTTT
cdr3_aa: CASSDIGTLAGPTDTQYF

d_call: TRBD1
clone_size: once
v_call: TRBV19
j_call: TRBJ2-1
cdr3_nt: TGTGCCAGTAGTATCACTGGACAGGCCCCCTACAATGAGCAGTTCTTC
cdr3_aa: CASSITGQAPYNEQFF

d_call: NA
clone_size: NA
v_call: TRBV5-6
j_call: TRBJ1-1
cdr3_nt: TGTGCCAGCAGCTTTCACGAGGGGAGGGGAAGCACTGAAGCTTTCTTT
cdr3_aa: CASSFHEGRGSTEAFF

d_call: NA
clone_size: NA
v_call: TRBV11-1
j_call: TRBJ2-7
cdr3_nt: TGTGCCAGCGGATGGGGGGGGCGCGAGCAGTACTTC
cdr3_aa: CASGWGGREQYF

d_call: NA
clone_size: NA
v_call: TRBV7-6
j_call: TRBJ2-7
cdr3_nt: TGTGCCAGCAGCCCGGTGGCATTCCTAGCCGAGCAGTACTTC
cdr3_aa: CASSPVAFLAEQYF

d_call: NA
clone_size: NA
v_call: TRBV9
j_call: TRBJ2-3
cdr3_nt: TGTGCCAGCAGCCCCCCGACAAGGGATACAGATACGCAGTATTTT
cdr3_aa: CASSPPTRDTDTQYF

d_call: NA
clone_size: NA
v_call: TRBV19
j_call: TRBJ2-2
cdr3_nt: TGTGCCAGTAGCCCAGGGGTTAGGCGAGGGACCGGGGAGCTGTTTTTT
cdr3_aa: CASSPGVRRGTGELFF

d_call: TRBD2
clone_size: once
v_call: TRBV6-2/TRBV6-3
j_call: TRBJ2-1
cdr3_nt: TGTGCCAGCAGTCTACTAGCGGGGACAGACAATGAGCAGTTCTTC
cdr3_aa: CASSLLAGTDNEQFF

d_call: TRBD1
clone_size: NA
v_call: TRBV27
j_call: TRBJ2-4
cdr3_nt: TGTGCCAGCAGTTCATTTGACAGGGAAAACATTCAGTACTTC
cdr3_aa: CASSSFDRENIQYF

d_call: NA
clone_size: NA
v_call: TRBV7-6
j_call: TRBJ1-1
cdr3_nt: TGTGCCAGCAGCTCAGGAGTGGTCATGAGGAACACTGAAGCTTTCTTT
cdr3_aa: CASSSGVVMRNTEAFF

d_call: NA
clone_size: NA
v_call: TRBV14
j_call: TRBJ1-3
cdr3_nt: TGTGCCAGCAGCCAAGATCCTAGTCGTGGAAACACCATATATTTT
cdr3_aa: CASSQDPSRGNTIYF

d_call: NA
clone_size: NA
v_call: TRBV20-1
j_call: TRBJ2-1
cdr3_nt: TGCAGTGCACCGACCCCCCTTGAGCAGTTCTTC
cdr3_aa: CSAPTPLEQFF